One sample yielded the 23 T cell receptor beta chains listed below, sequenced in a study of blood T cell repertoires in COVID-19. Produced via immunoSEQ multiplex PCR; TCRdb's table is partial and in-frame only. The table lists a few hundred thousand clones, 75% to 90% of them singletons. Sequenced material: peripheral blood. The receptors shown here come from a woman aged 45-59 years with COVID-19, enrolled during active disease.

This clone was detected once. The chain combines TRBV11-2 with TRBJ2-7; no clear D gene. The CDR3 length is 10 residues. The ends were cut back, 0 bases at V and 11 bases at J, with 5 bases in the middle. Germline V gene sequence: CDR1 SGHAT, CDR2 FQNNGV. CDR3 DNA sequence: TGTGCCAGCAGCTTAGATGCAGAGTACTTC. Amino acid sequence: CASSLDAEYF. The complete variable domain, with remaining parts taken from reference TRBV11-2 and TRBJ2-7, reads EAGVAQSPRYKIIEKRQSVAFWCNPISGHATLYWYQQILGQGPKLLIQFQNNGVVDDSQLPKDRFSAERLKGVDSTLKIQPAKLEDSAVYLCASSLDAEYFGPGTRLTVT.

The gene calls are TRBV5-1 and TRBJ1-5; TRBD1 aligns across 8 bases. This CDR3 is built from 14 residues. Unmatched junction bases numbered 15, after V lost 4 bases and J lost 15 bases. Germline values: CDR1 SGHRS, CDR2 YFSETQ. The CDR3 DNA is TGCGCCAGCAGCCCCGGACAGGGTGATTCTCCCTTGCATTTT. Residues: CASSPGQGDSPLHF.

This chain uses TRBV3-1 (or the pseudogene TRBV3-2) with TRBJ1-1; no firm D call. CDR1 and CDR2 (germline): LGHDT, YNNKEL (reference sequence). The ends were cut back, 1 base at V and 4 bases at J, with 10 bases in the middle. The CDR3 runs to 14 residues. The CDR3 here is CASSQGPGGTEAFF. In DNA, the CDR3 is TGTGCCAGCAGCCAAGGTCCAGGTGGCACTGAAGCTTTCTTT.

The V call is TRBV18, the J call TRBJ1-1, with TRBD1 as a possible D gene (6 bases). V was cut by 6 bases and J by 1 base, with 9 bases left in between. This CDR3 contains 13 residues. Germline values: CDR1 KGHSH, CDR2 LQKENI. Here the CDR3 reads CASSRGQNTEAFF. The CDR3 nucleotides read TGTGCCAGCTCGCGGGGGCAGAACACTGAAGCTTTCTTT.

V is TRBV6-6 and J is TRBJ2-5; D may be TRBD2 (7 bases). Trimming took 7 bases from V and 4 from J, leaving 10 bases between them. Germline V lookup: CDR1 MNHNY, CDR2 SVGAGI (reference sequence). CDR3 length: 12 residues. For the CDR3, the DNA is TGTGCCAGCAAAGGGGGGGCAGAGACCCAGTACTTC. It codes for CASKGGAETQYF.

The chain couples TRBV4-1 to TRBJ1-1; 8 bases map to TRBD1. V was clipped by 3 bases and J by 2 bases; unmatched bases: 5. In germline, CDR1 is MGHRA, CDR2 YSYEKL. The CDR3 loop spans 15 amino acids. The CDR3 DNA follows: TGCGCCAGCAGCCAGGCTGGACAGGGTAACACTGAAGCTTTCTTT. Protein: CASSQAGQGNTEAFF.

This chain joins TRBV19 and TRBJ2-7; 9 nucleotides line up with TRBD2. Trimming removed 6 bases from V and 7 bases from J; junction bases left unmatched: 10. Germline assignment: CDR1 LNHDA and CDR2 SQIVND (reference sequence). The CDR3 is made up of 14 amino acids. CDR3 residues: CASSRLAASREQYF. Written as DNA, the CDR3 is TGTGCCAGTAGCCGACTAGCGGCGAGTCGAGAGCAGTACTTC.

This CDR3 is CAWSRGGGSNQPQHF. CDR3 nucleotides: TGTGCCTGGAGTCGCGGGGGGGGGAGCAATCAGCCCCAGCATTTT. This chain connects TRBV30 to TRBJ1-5; D may be TRBD1 (5 bases). The V and J ends lost 2 bases and 1 base respectively, with 12 bases between them. The CDR3 extends over 15 amino acids. Germline V CDR1 and CDR2: GTSNPN, SVGIG (reference sequence).

The chain joins TRBV19 to TRBJ2-1; the match to TRBD2 covers 16 bases. The CDR3 is 15 amino acids. With 7 bases clipped from V and 7 bases from J, the junction kept 4 bases outside the gene matches. In germline, CDR1 is LNHDA, CDR2 SQIVND (reference sequence). The CDR3 DNA sequence: TGTGCCAGTAAGGGACTAGCGGGAGGGGCGAATGAGCAGTTCTTC. Its protein is CASKGLAGGANEQFF. Variable domain in full (rest from reference TRBV19 and TRBJ2-1): DGGITQSPKYLFRKEGQNVTLSCEQNLNHDAMYWYRQDPGQGLRLIYYSQIVNDFQKGDIAEGYSVSREKKESFPLTVTSAQKNPTAFYLCASKGLAGGANEQFFGPGTRLTVL.

J is TRBJ2-7 and V is TRBV21-1; the listed D gene, TRBD1, was not tested against the DNA. TRBV21-1 is a documented pseudogene. This CDR3 has 19 amino acids. This CDR3 is CASSPTRRDRDSLGDEQYF. DNA of the CDR3: TGTGCCAGCAGCCCAACACGCCGGGACAGGGATTCGTTGGGGGACGAGCAGTACTTC.

The V call is TRBV24-1, the J call TRBJ1-3; a weak D match, TRBD1 (6 bases). CDR3 length: 16 amino acids. Trimming stripped 4 bases from V and 0 bases from J, with 12 bases between. The germline V gene encodes CDR1 KGHDR and CDR2 SFDVKD. CDR3 loop: CATSENRVNSGNTIYF. The DNA for the CDR3 is TGTGCCACCAGTGAGAACAGGGTCAACTCTGGAAACACCATATATTTT.

The chain is built from TRBV14 and TRBJ1-3; D remains ambiguous. This CDR3 spans 15 amino acids. Trimming removed 0 bases at V and 4 bases at J, with 10 bases between. CDR1 and CDR2 (germline): SGHDN, FVKESK. The CDR3 protein is CASSQDQLGGNTIYF. In nucleotides, the CDR3 is TGTGCCAGCAGCCAAGATCAACTCGGGGGAAACACCATATATTTT. Variable domain in full (rest from reference TRBV14 and TRBJ1-3): EAGVTQFPSHSVIEKGQTVTLRCDPISGHDNLYWYRRVMGKEIKFLLHFVKESKQDESGMPNNRFLAERTGGTYSTLKVQPAELEDSGVYFCASSQDQLGGNTIYFGEGSWLTVV.

The chain combines TRBV18 with TRBJ2-3, with 12 bases matching TRBD2. The germline gives CDR1 KGHSH, CDR2 LQKENI. The ends lost 1 base at V and 6 bases at J; junction bases unmatched: 5. This CDR3 region has 16 residues. In nucleotides, the CDR3 is TGTGCCAGCTCACCACAGACTAGCGGGAGTTGGGATACGCAGTATTTT. Its translation is CASSPQTSGSWDTQYF.

This clone has only one observation. The J gene is TRBJ1-6, the V gene TRBV25-1; the D gene is possibly TRBD1 (5 bases). Germline V gives CDR1 MGHDK, CDR2 SYGVNS. The CDR3 is made up of 13 amino acids. Trimming took 5 bases from V and 16 from J, leaving 18 bases between them. Here the CDR3 reads CASSMGGILILHF. The CDR3 nucleotides read TGTGCCAGCAGTATGGGGGGGATCCTTATTCTCCACTTT.

V gene TRBV5-1 combines with J gene TRBJ2-3; 7 bases line up with TRBD2. Trimming at V came to 0 bases and at J to 5 bases, leaving 12 bases not matched to a gene. The CDR3 spans 17 residues. Germline CDR1 SGHRS, CDR2 YFSETQ. CDR3 loop: CASSLGLRGGSGDTQYF. The CDR3 nucleotides read TGCGCCAGCAGCTTGGGCCTCCGGGGCGGGAGTGGAGATACGCAGTATTTT.

The rearrangement uses TRBV27 and TRBJ2-2; maybe TRBD1 (6 bases). Germline-derived CDR1 and CDR2 are MNHEY and SMNVEV (reference sequence). Trimming took off 6 bases at V and 4 bases at J, with 18 bases between the two ends. The CDR3 runs to 16 residues. CDR3 coding DNA: TGTGCCAGCAGCCCTAGGGGGATCCGCGGCACCGGGGAGCTGTTTTTT. Translated: CASSPRGIRGTGELFF.

The chain combines TRBV7-3 with TRBJ1-3, with D maybe TRBD1 (5 bases). Germline CDR1 is SGHTA and CDR2 is FQGTGA. The CDR3 has 15 residues. Trimming removed 3 bases at V and 1 base at J, with 10 bases between. CDR3 DNA: TGTGCCAGCAGCTTCACAGGTGCATCTGGAAACACCATATATTTT. Translation: CASSFTGASGNTIYF.

There are many counts of this clone. The genes are TRBV18 and TRBJ1-1; no firm D call. V was trimmed by 2 bases and J by 7 bases, leaving 8 bases between them. The CDR3 is 12 residues long. Germline V lookup: CDR1 KGHSH, CDR2 LQKENI. The CDR3, as DNA: TGTGCCAGCTCACCAGGAGGGATTGAAGCTTTCTTT. This encodes CASSPGGIEAFF.

The gene calls are TRBV4-3 and TRBJ2-1; 10 nucleotides line up with TRBD2. CDR1 is LGHNA, CDR2 YSLEER, per germline. The J segment lost 7 bases and the V segment lost 3 bases, leaving 3 bases of the junction unmatched. The CDR3 length is 14 residues. The CDR3 sequence is CASSQGLAWNEQFF. The DNA for the CDR3 is TGCGCCAGCAGCCAGGGACTAGCGTGGAATGAGCAGTTCTTC.

The rearrangement links TRBV7-2 to TRBJ2-1, with a tentative D call TRBD2 (5 bases). The CDR3 has 15 residues. V lost 5 bases to trimming and J lost 2 bases, with 13 bases between them. CDR1 and CDR2 (germline): SGHTA, FQGNSA. CDR3 amino acids: CASSHPETTYNEQFF. Here the CDR3 DNA reads TGTGCCAGCAGCCACCCGGAGACTACCTACAATGAGCAGTTCTTC.

The chain has TRBV7-9 and TRBJ2-5; D gene uncertain. Germline assignment: CDR1 SEHNR and CDR2 FQNEAQ (reference sequence). This CDR3 spans 14 amino acids. V was pared by 6 bases and J by 5 bases, with 16 bases between. The DNA for the CDR3 is TGTGCCAGCAGTCCACGGCCGAACGGGGAGACCCAGTACTTC. This encodes CASSPRPNGETQYF.

This clone was counted once. The J gene is TRBJ1-4, the V gene TRBV5-1; D is possibly TRBD1 (6 bases). Germline V gene sequence: CDR1 SGHRS, CDR2 YFSETQ. Trimming shortened V by 4 bases and J by 7 bases, and 14 bases separated the two germline ends. This CDR3 spans 14 amino acids. In DNA, the CDR3 is TGCGCCAGCAGCCCCCGGGGGGCGGGTGAAAAACTGTTTTTT. It encodes CASSPRGAGEKLFF.

As DNA, the CDR3 is TGTGCCACCAGTGATTTGCGTGCAGACAAGGATGAGCAGTTCTTC. Translating gives CATSDLRADKDEQFF. V and J are TRBV24-1 and TRBJ2-1, with no clear D. The V and J ends lost 0 bases and 8 bases respectively, with 13 bases between them. This CDR3 comprises 15 residues. From germline, CDR1 is KGHDR and CDR2 SFDVKD.